This is a list of T cell receptor beta chains from one sample in a study of long-term antiretroviral therapy in people with HIV. Assay used: immunoSEQ multiplex PCR; TCRdb lists only in-frame clones, some missing. The table has some 11,000 clones, approximately 76% seen once. Sample: unsorted PBMCs, taken at the start of antiretroviral therapy, before treatment. The receptors were gathered from a man aged 25-45 years with HIV. Each CDR3 is given without its conserved first and last residue.

J	V	CDR3
TRBJ2-5	TRBV20-1	SAWRGETQY
TRBJ2-7	TRBV11-1	ASSSPGPNLYEQY
TRBJ2-1	TRBV18	ASSPDHNEQF
TRBJ2-1	TRBV6-6	ASDGWGEQGYNEQF
TRBJ1-4	TRBV6-1	ASSSTVGGWEKLF
TRBJ2-7	TRBV7-9	ASQQGPYEQY
TRBJ1-2	TRBV7-9	ASSSNKGGPIFLGYGYT
TRBJ1-5	TRBV5-4	ASSRQGPDQPQH
TRBJ1-1	TRBV2	ASSRRGEPNTEAF
TRBJ2-5	TRBV19	ASSMAAGRETQY
TRBJ1-1	TRBV5-6	ASSFGGVLNTEAF
TRBJ1-1	TRBV27	ASSPIEGSWEAF
TRBJ2-3	TRBV27	ASSLSNPSFNTQY
TRBJ1-4	TRBV7-2	ASSQRQGTGEKLF
TRBJ2-1	TRBV11-3	ASSFRAGGPVEQF
TRBJ2-3	TRBV5-5	ASSPGVGGADTQY
TRBJ1-2	TRBV6-1	ASSVSAAYGYT
TRBJ2-2	TRBV4-3	ASSQDWTSGKAGELF